The clone carrying this TCR beta chain has a single count. The antigen is unknown. A junction boundary mismatches the germline segment, possibly from a read error. The source of the sample is a study of cytomegalovirus exposure and HLA in healthy donors. Germline assignment: CDR1 SEHNR and CDR2 FQNEAQ (reference sequence). The CDR3 length is 15 residues. This cohort consisted of healthy bone marrow donors. PCR was performed using 60 Vbeta and 13 Jbeta primers. Repertoires were generated with immunoSEQ multiplex PCR, while TCRdb's copy carries only in-frame clones and drops some. The repertoire has around 150,000 clones, 81% of them found once; the top ten carry 13%. Study results and limitations: Among CMV-associated TCR beta chains, most appeared HLA-restricted in a later analysis. In a later analysis, productive TCRs from donors in an Asian-associated ancestry cluster reportedly carried fewer N-insertions than the cohort mean.

Sequenced sample: PBMCs. The TCR originated in a woman in her fifties or sixties in good health and CMV-seronegative. V and J are TRBV7-9 and TRBJ2-1; 12 bases map to TRBD2. DNA of the CDR3: TGTTCCAGCAGCCCAGGACTAGCGGGGCCCACGGAGCAGTTCTTC. Protein sequence: CSSSPGLAGPTEQFF.